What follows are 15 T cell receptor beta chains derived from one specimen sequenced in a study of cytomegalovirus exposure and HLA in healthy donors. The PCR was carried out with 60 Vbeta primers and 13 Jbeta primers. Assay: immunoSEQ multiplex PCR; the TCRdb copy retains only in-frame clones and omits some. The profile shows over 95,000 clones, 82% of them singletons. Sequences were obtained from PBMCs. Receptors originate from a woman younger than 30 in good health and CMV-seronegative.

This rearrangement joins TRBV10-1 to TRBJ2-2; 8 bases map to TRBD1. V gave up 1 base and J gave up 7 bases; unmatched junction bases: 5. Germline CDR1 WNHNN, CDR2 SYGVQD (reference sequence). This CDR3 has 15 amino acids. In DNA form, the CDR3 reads TGCGCCAGCAGTGAGTGGCAGGGGGCTCACGGGGAGCTGTTTTTT. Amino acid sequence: CASSEWQGAHGELFF.

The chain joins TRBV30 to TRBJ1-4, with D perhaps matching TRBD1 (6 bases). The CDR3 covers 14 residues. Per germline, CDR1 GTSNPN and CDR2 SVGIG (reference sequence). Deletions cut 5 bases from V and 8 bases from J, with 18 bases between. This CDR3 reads CAWGTQGGGEKLFF. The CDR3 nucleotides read TGTGCCTGGGGTACTCAGGGAGGGGGGGAAAAACTGTTTTTT.

The CDR3 protein is CASSLADRASDTQYF. CDR3 coding DNA: TGCGCCAGCAGCTTGGCCGACAGGGCCTCAGATACGCAGTATTTT. This rearrangement joins TRBV5-1 to TRBJ2-3; 7 bases are shared with TRBD1. This CDR3 region has 15 residues. The J segment lost 4 bases and the V segment lost 0 bases, leaving 5 bases of the junction unmatched. Germline V gives CDR1 SGHRS, CDR2 YFSETQ.

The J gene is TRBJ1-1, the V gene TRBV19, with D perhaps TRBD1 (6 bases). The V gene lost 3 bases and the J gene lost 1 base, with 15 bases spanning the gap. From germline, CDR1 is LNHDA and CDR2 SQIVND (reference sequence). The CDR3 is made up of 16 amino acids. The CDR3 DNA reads TGTGCCAGTAGTATGAGGACCGGGACAACGAACACTGAAGCTTTCTTT. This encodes CASSMRTGTTNTEAFF. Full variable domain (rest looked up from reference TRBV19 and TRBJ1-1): DGGITQSPKYLFRKEGQNVTLSCEQNLNHDAMYWYRQDPGQGLRLIYYSQIVNDFQKGDIAEGYSVSREKKESFPLTVTSAQKNPTAFYLCASSMRTGTTNTEAFFGQGTRLTVV.

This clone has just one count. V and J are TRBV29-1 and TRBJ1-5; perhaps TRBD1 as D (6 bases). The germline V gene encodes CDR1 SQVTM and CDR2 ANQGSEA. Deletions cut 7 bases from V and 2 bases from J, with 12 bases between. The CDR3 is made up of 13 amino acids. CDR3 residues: CSARGGGNQPQHF. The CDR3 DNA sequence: TGCAGCGCCCGAGGGGGGGGCAATCAGCCCCAGCATTTT.

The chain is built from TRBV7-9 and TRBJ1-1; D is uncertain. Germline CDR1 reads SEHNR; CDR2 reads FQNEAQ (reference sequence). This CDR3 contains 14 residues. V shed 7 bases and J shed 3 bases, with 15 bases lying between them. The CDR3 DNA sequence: TGTGCCAGCACACCGACCCCTCGGGACACTGAAGCTTTCTTT. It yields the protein CASTPTPRDTEAFF.

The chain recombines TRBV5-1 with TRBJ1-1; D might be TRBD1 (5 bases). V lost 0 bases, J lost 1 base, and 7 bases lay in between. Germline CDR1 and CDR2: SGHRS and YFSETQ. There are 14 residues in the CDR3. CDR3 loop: CASSLVGGNTEAFF. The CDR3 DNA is TGCGCCAGCAGCTTGGTGGGGGGGAACACTGAAGCTTTCTTT.

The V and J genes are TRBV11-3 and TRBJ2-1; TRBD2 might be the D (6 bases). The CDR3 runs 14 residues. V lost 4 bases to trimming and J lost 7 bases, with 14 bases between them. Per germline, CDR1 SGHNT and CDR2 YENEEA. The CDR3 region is CASSSRELGNEQFF. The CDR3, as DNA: TGTGCCAGCAGCTCCCGGGAGTTGGGGAATGAGCAGTTCTTC.

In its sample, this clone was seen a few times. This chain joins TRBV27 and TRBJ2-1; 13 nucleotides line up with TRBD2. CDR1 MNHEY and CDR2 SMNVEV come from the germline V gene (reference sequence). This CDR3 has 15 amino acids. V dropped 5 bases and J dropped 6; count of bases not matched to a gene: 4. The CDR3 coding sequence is TGTGCCAGCAGTCTCACTAGCGGGGGGGCCAATGAGCAGTTCTTC. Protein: CASSLTSGGANEQFF.

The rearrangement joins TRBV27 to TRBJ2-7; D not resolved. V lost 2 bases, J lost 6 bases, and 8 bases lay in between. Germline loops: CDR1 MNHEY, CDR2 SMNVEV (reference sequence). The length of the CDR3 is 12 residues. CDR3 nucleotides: TGTGCCAGCAGTTTAGGAGCAACCGAGCAGTACGTC. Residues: CASSLGATEQYV.

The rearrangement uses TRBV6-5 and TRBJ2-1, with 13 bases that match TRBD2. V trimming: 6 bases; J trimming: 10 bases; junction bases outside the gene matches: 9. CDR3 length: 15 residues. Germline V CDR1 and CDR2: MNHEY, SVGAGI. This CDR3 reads CASRQTSGGVREQFF. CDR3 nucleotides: TGTGCCAGCAGACAAACTAGCGGGGGGGTCCGGGAGCAGTTCTTC.

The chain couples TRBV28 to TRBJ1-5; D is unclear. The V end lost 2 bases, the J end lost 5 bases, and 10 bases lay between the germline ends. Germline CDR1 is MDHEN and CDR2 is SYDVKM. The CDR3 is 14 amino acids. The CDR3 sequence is CASSLRVAYQPQHF. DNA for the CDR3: TGTGCCAGCAGTTTACGGGTCGCCTATCAGCCCCAGCATTTT.

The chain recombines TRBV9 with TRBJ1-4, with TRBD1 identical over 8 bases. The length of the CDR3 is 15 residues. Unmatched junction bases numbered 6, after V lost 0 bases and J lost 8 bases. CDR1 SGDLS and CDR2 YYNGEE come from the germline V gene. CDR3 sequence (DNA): TGTGCCAGCAGCGTAGGACAGGGGAACCAGGAAAAACTGTTTTTT. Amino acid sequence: CASSVGQGNQEKLFF.

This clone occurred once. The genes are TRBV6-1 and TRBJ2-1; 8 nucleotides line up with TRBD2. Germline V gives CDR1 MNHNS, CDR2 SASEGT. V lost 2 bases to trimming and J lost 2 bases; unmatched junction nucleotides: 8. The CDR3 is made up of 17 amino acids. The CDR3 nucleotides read TGTGCCAGCAGTGAATTAACGGGAGGGAGCACCTACAATGAGCAGTTCTTC. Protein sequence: CASSELTGGSTYNEQFF.

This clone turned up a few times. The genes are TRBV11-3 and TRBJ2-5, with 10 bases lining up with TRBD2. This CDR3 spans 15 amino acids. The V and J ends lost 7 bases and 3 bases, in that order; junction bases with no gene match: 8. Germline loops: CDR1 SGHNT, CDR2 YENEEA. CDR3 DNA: TGTGCCAGCACCACGACGGGACTAGCGAAAGAGACCCAGTACTTC. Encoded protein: CASTTTGLAKETQYF. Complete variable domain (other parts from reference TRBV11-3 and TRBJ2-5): EAGVVQSPRYKIIEKKQPVAFWCNPISGHNTLYWYLQNLGQGPELLIRYENEEAVDDSQLPKDRFSAERLKGVDSTLKIQPAELGDSAVYLCASTTTGLAKETQYFGPGTRLLVL.